The 24 T cell receptor beta chains reported below all come from one sample, sequenced in a study of control samples from healthy donors and cancer patients. Sequencing used immunoSEQ multiplex PCR; TCRdb keeps in-frame clones, though not all of them. The table has some 140,000 clones, about 90% seen once; the top ten hold roughly 8%. The sequencing sample was made of PBMCs. Receptor source: a man aged 45 to 65 with head and neck cancer.

V usage is TRBV29-1 and J usage is TRBJ2-3; D is unresolved. Per the germline V gene, CDR1 is SQVTM and CDR2 is ANQGSEA. This CDR3 spans 11 amino acids. V lost 5 bases and J 3 bases, leaving 6 bases between the germline ends. In DNA form, the CDR3 reads TGCAGCGTTCCCGCTACAGATACGCAGTATTTT. This gives the protein CSVPATDTQYF.

The chain links TRBV27 to TRBJ2-5; tentative D call: TRBD2 (5 bases). The CDR3 runs to 14 residues. CDR1 is MNHEY, CDR2 SMNVEV, per germline (reference sequence). With 2 bases removed from V and 2 bases from J, the gap between germline ends came to 9 bases. This CDR3 is CASSLASYQETQYF. The CDR3 nucleotides are TGTGCCAGCAGTTTAGCTAGCTATCAAGAGACCCAGTACTTC.

The gene calls are TRBV28 and TRBJ2-2, with 9 bases aligning to TRBD2. Trimming cost V 1 base and J 3 bases; bases outside gene matches: 6. CDR3 size: 17 residues. Germline V gene sequence: CDR1 MDHEN, CDR2 SYDVKM. The CDR3 nucleotides read TGTGCCAGCAGTTTATTACTGGCGGGAGGGGACACCGGGGAGCTGTTTTTT. Translated, it gives CASSLLLAGGDTGELFF.

The chain carries TRBV30 and TRBJ1-2; the D is unclear. V lost 5 bases and J lost 8, with 18 bases in between. Looked up from germline, CDR1 is GTSNPN and CDR2 is SVGIG (reference sequence). The CDR3 is made up of 13 amino acids. Here the CDR3 DNA reads TGTGCCTGGGCTCTTGACACCCAAGGAGGCTACACCTTC. Protein product: CAWALDTQGGYTF.

The chain uses TRBV7-6 and TRBJ2-5, with 11 positions matching TRBD2. The CDR3 totals 17 residues. With V trimmed by 5 bases and J by 2 bases, 10 bases remained unmatched. Germline V gene sequence: CDR1 SGHVS, CDR2 FNYEAQ. The CDR3, as DNA: TGTGCCAGCAGCCACTACCGTAGCGGGGGGGGGCAAGAGACCCAGTACTTC. Translated, it gives CASSHYRSGGGQETQYF.

This chain links TRBV28 with TRBJ2-1, with D perhaps matching TRBD1 (6 bases). The CDR3 is 15 amino acids. Germline loops: CDR1 MDHEN, CDR2 SYDVKM. V was shortened by 5 bases and J by 1 base, with 12 bases between the two germline ends. CDR3 protein: CASSQTGRSYNEQFF. The CDR3 region has the DNA TGTGCCAGCAGTCAAACAGGGCGGTCCTACAATGAGCAGTTCTTC.

The V and J genes are TRBV2 and TRBJ1-5, with 8 bases identical to TRBD1. Unmatched junction bases numbered 13, after V lost 7 bases and J lost 8 bases. The CDR3 has 15 amino acids. From germline, CDR1 is SNHLY and CDR2 FYNNEI. CDR3 coding DNA: TGTGCCAGCAACGGACAGGGATGGGGTTCTGAGCCCCAGCATTTT. It translates to CASNGQGWGSEPQHF.

This chain connects TRBV7-6 to TRBJ1-1; D remains ambiguous. Germline-derived CDR1 and CDR2 are SGHVS and FNYEAQ. The CDR3 length is 15 residues. V lost 1 base to trimming and J lost 4 bases, with 13 bases between them. The CDR3 DNA reads as TGTGCCAGCAGCTTAGGGTTCGGGCAAGCCACTGAAGCTTTCTTT. This codes for CASSLGFGQATEAFF.

Of note for this clone: Other DNA variants within this sample encode the same CDR3. The CDR3 DNA follows: TGTGCCAGCAGTTTAAGACAGGGGGCGCGAAGAGGGGAGCTGTTTTTT. Translation gives CASSLRQGARRGELFF. The chain couples TRBV27 to TRBJ2-2, with 10 bases matching TRBD1. CDR3 size: 16 residues. Trimming cost V 2 bases and J 8 bases; bases outside gene matches: 8. The germline V gene has CDR1 MNHEY and CDR2 SMNVEV (reference sequence).

The chain links TRBV29-1 to TRBJ2-7; 8 bases match TRBD1. Germline values: CDR1 SQVTM, CDR2 ANQGSEA. V lost 5 bases to trimming and J lost 0 bases; unmatched junction nucleotides: 9. This CDR3 has 15 amino acids. The DNA for the CDR3 is TGCAGCGTTTACGCAGACAGGGGATTCTCCTACGAGCAGTACTTC. Translated, it gives CSVYADRGFSYEQYF.

This chain uses TRBV6-5 with TRBJ1-2; TRBD1 matches 11 bases. The V and J ends lost 0 bases and 8 bases, in that order; junction bases with no gene match: 8. In germline, CDR1 is MNHEY, CDR2 SVGAGI. The CDR3 is made up of 16 amino acids. CDR3 sequence reads: CASSYSKGQGAHGYTF. The CDR3, as DNA: TGTGCCAGCAGTTACTCGAAAGGACAGGGGGCCCACGGCTACACCTTC.

The chain recombines TRBV6-1 with TRBJ1-5; a possible D gene is TRBD1 (5 bases). CDR3 size: 14 residues. Germline V lookup: CDR1 MNHNS, CDR2 SASEGT. V lost 2 bases and J lost 7, with 12 bases in between. CDR3 DNA: TGTGCCAGCAGTGAAAGTTGGGGGAGGCAGCCCCAGCATTTT. It specifies CASSESWGRQPQHF.

The rearrangement joins TRBV6-4 to TRBJ1-5; 7 nucleotides agree with TRBD1. The CDR3 length is 14 residues. The germline V gene encodes CDR1 MRHNA and CDR2 SNTAGT. V shed 5 bases, J shed 6 bases, and the junction held 7 bases outside the gene matches. In DNA, the CDR3 is TGTGCCAGCAGTCCATCGACAGGGTCTCAGCCCCAGCATTTT. This sequence encodes CASSPSTGSQPQHF.

This chain uses TRBV18 with TRBJ2-3; the match to TRBD2 covers 7 bases. CDR1 KGHSH and CDR2 LQKENI come from the germline V gene. With V trimmed by 2 bases and J by 6 bases, 5 bases remained unmatched. This CDR3 is 14 amino acids long. The CDR3: CASSPGAGVDTQYF. CDR3 nucleotide sequence: TGTGCCAGCTCACCAGGCGCGGGGGTTGATACGCAGTATTTT. Full variable domain (rest looked up from reference TRBV18 and TRBJ2-3): NAGVMQNPRHLVRRRGQEARLRCSPMKGHSHVYWYRQLPEEGLKFMVYLQKENIIDESGMPKERFSAEFPKEGPSILRIQQVVRGDSAAYFCASSPGAGVDTQYFGPGTRLTVL.

The gene calls are TRBV4-1 and TRBJ1-4, with D tentatively TRBD1 (6 bases). Trimming removed 0 bases at V and 8 bases at J, with 13 bases between. The CDR3 spans 15 residues. Germline CDR1 and CDR2: MGHRA and YSYEKL. CDR3 loop: CASSQDVQGAEKLFF. CDR3 nucleotides: TGCGCCAGCAGCCAAGACGTACAGGGTGCCGAAAAACTGTTTTTT.

This chain connects TRBV12-3 or TRBV12-4 to TRBJ2-5; D ambiguous. CDR3 length: 13 amino acids. V gave up 6 bases and J gave up 4 bases, with 12 bases separating them. The CDR3 reads CASRLSSVETQYF. The CDR3 DNA reads TGTGCCAGCAGATTAAGCTCGGTAGAGACCCAGTACTTC.

Sample share makes this clone medium-sized. V usage is TRBV27 and J usage is TRBJ1-1; 9 bases map to TRBD1. The CDR3 totals 14 residues. Germline CDR1 MNHEY, CDR2 SMNVEV (reference sequence). V shed 3 bases and J 1 base; nucleotides not matched to a gene: 0. DNA for the CDR3: TGTGCCAGCAGTTTGGGACAGGGGAACACTGAAGCTTTCTTT. Its protein is CASSLGQGNTEAFF.

The genes are TRBV28 and TRBJ1-5; 9 bases are shared with TRBD1. Trimming at V came to 3 bases and at J to 6 bases, leaving 0 bases not matched to a gene. Germline CDR1 and CDR2: MDHEN and SYDVKM. The CDR3 loop spans 13 amino acids. The CDR3 loop reads CASSLTGGQPQHF. The DNA for the CDR3 is TGTGCCAGCAGTTTGACAGGGGGTCAGCCCCAGCATTTT. The whole variable domain, filled in from reference TRBV28 and TRBJ1-5, reads DVKVTQSSRYLVKRTGEKVFLECVQDMDHENMFWYRQDPGLGLRLIYFSYDVKMKEKGDIPEGYSVSREKKERFSLILESASTNQTSMYLCASSLTGGQPQHFGDGTRLSIL.

The rearrangement links TRBV3-1 (or the pseudogene TRBV3-2) to TRBJ1-1; D possibly corresponds to TRBD1 (5 bases). The CDR3 length is 15 residues. Germline lookup yields CDR1 LGHDT and CDR2 YNNKEL (reference sequence). V gave up 6 bases and J gave up 1 base, with 15 bases separating them. As DNA, the CDR3 is TGTGCCAGCAGTGAAGGACACGGACCGAACACTGAAGCTTTCTTT. Protein sequence: CASSEGHGPNTEAFF.

This clone showed up just once. This chain connects TRBV5-1 to TRBJ1-2; 8 bases match TRBD1. Germline CDR1 and CDR2: SGHRS and YFSETQ. The CDR3 extends over 14 amino acids. The junction had 8 bases not matched to a gene; V was cut back by 4 bases and J by 6 bases. CDR3 protein: CASSPQPQGDGYTF. CDR3 coding DNA: TGCGCCAGCAGCCCGCAACCACAGGGGGATGGCTACACCTTC.

The chain recombines TRBV11-2 with TRBJ2-1; a possible D gene is TRBD2 (6 bases). The CDR3 has 15 amino acids. The germline gives CDR1 SGHAT, CDR2 FQNNGV. Trimming shortened V by 5 bases and J by 6 bases, and 17 bases separated the two germline ends. CDR3 region: CASSRGTLRGNEQFF. The DNA of the CDR3 is TGTGCCAGCAGCCGCGGGACTCTAAGGGGCAATGAGCAGTTCTTC.

V usage is TRBV5-1 and J usage is TRBJ2-5, with TRBD2 as a possible D gene (5 bases). The CDR3 has 14 residues. Germline CDR1 and CDR2: SGHRS and YFSETQ. V dropped 0 bases and J dropped 3 bases, with 9 bases sitting between them. The chain's CDR3 is CASSLGGLEETQYF. CDR3 in DNA: TGCGCCAGCAGCTTGGGAGGGTTGGAAGAGACCCAGTACTTC.

The rearrangement uses TRBV7-2 and TRBJ2-5, with D tentatively TRBD1 (6 bases). Germline V CDR1 and CDR2: SGHTA, FQGNSA. Trimming cost V 4 bases and J 5 bases, with 11 bases left between them. The CDR3 is 13 amino acids. The CDR3 nucleotides read TGTGCCAGCAGCTCGGGACAAGGGGAGACCCAGTACTTC. It is translated as CASSSGQGETQYF. The full variable domain, rest sourced from reference TRBV7-2 and TRBJ2-5, is GAGVSQSPSNKVTEKGKDVELRCDPISGHTALYWYRQSLGQGLEFLIYFQGNSAPDKSGLPSDRFSAERTGGSVSTLTIQRTQQEDSAVYLCASSSGQGETQYFGPGTRLLVL.

V and J are TRBV11-2 and TRBJ2-3; unclear D gene. Germline V gives CDR1 SGHAT, CDR2 FQNNGV. The CDR3 has 12 amino acids. The V gene lost 6 bases and the J gene lost 6 bases, with 10 bases spanning the gap. The chain's CDR3 is CASRSTWDTQYF. The CDR3 DNA sequence: TGTGCCAGCAGATCCACCTGGGATACGCAGTATTTT.